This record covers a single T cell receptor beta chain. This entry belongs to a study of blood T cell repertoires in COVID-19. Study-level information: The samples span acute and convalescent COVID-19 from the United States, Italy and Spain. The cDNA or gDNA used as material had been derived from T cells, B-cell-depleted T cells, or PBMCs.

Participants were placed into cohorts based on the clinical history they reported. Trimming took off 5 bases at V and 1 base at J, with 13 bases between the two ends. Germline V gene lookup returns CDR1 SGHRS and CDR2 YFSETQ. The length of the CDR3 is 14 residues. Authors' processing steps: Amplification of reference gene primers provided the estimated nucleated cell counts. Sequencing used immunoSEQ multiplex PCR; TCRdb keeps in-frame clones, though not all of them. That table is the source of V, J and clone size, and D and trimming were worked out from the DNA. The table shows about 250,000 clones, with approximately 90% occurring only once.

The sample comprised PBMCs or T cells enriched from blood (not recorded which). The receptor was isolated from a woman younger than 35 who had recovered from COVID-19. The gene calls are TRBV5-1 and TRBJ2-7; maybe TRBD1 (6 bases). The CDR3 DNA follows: TGCGCCAGCAGGACCGGGACACCGTCCTACGAGCAGTACTTC. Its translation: CASRTGTPSYEQYF.